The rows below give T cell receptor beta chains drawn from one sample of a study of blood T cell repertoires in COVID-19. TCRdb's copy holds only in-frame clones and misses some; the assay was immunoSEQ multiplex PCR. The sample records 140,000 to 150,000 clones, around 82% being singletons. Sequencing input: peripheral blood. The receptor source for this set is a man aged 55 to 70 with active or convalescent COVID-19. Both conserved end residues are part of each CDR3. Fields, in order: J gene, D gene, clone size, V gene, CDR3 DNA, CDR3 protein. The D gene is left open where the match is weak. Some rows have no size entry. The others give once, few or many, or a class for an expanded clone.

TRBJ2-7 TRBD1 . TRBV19 TGTGCCAGCAATAGGGACAGGGGTTACGAGCAGTACTTC CASNRDRGYEQYF
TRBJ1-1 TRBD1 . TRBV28 TGTGCCAGCAGGCCTGACAGGGCGAACACTGAAGCTTTCTTT CASRPDRANTEAFF
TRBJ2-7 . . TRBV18 TGTGCCAGCTCACCGAGGTTGGCTAGCTTCTACGAGCAGTACTTC CASSPRLASFYEQYF
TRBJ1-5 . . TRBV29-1 TGCAGGATACGGGAAGCGACTAGCAATCAGCCCCAGCATTTT CRIREATSNQPQHF
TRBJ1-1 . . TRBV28 TGTGCCAGCAGGGGTAACAGGTTGACTGAAGCTTTCTTT CASRGNRLTEAFF
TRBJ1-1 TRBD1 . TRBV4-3 TGCGCCAGCAGCCGAAATAACAGGGGGGCTGAAGCTTTCTTT CASSRNNRGAEAFF
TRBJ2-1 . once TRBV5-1 TGCGCCAGCAGGGGCCAGGTCTCCTACAATGAGCAGTTCTTC CASRGQVSYNEQFF
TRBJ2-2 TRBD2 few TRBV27 TGTGCCAGCAGTCTAGGGGACTACGTTAGCGGGGAGCTGTTTTTT CASSLGDYVSGELFF
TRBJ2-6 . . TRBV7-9 TGTGCCAGCAGCTTAGGGGGGCCTGGGGCCAACGTCCTGACTTTC CASSLGGPGANVLTF
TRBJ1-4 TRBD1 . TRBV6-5 TGTGCCAGCAGGAGGACAGGGGCAACTAATGAAAAACTGTTTTTT CASRRTGATNEKLFF
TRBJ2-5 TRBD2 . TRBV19 TGTGCCAGTAGTATGTTGGGCGGGGGGCCCTTGACCCAGTACTTC CASSMLGGGPLTQYF
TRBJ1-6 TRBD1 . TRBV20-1 TGCAGTGCTAGTGCCCCGGGACAGGGTGTTGTTCATAATCCACCCCTCCACTTT CSASAPGQGVVHNPPLHF
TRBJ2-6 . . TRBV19 TGTGCCAGTAGTGGGTCTCAGGGGACCTCTTTTGGGGCCAACGTCCTGACTTTC CASSGSQGTSFGANVLTF
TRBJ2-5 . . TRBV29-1 TGCAGCGCATCGCGAGGAGTAGAGACCCAGTACTTC CSASRGVETQYF
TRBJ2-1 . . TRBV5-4 TGTGCCAGCAGCTTGACTCGCGGGAAATACAATGAGCAGTTCTTC CASSLTRGKYNEQFF
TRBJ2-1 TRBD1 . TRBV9 TGTGCCAGCAGCGCGAGGGGGCAGGGGGCAGGCAATGAGCAGTTCTTC CASSARGQGAGNEQFF
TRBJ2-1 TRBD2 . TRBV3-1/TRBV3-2 TGTGCCAGCAGCCAAAGGACTAGCGGGATGGGGGAGCAGTTCTTC CASSQRTSGMGEQFF
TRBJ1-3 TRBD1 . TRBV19 TGTGCCAGTAGCACGGACAGGAGCTTTGCCTCTGGAAACACCATATATTTT CASSTDRSFASGNTIYF
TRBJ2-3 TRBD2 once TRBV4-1 TGCGCCAGCAGCCAAGAAGGCGGACTAGCGGGAGTCAGGTCGCAGTATTTT CASSQEGGLAGVRSQYF
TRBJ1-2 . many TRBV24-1 TGTGCCACCATTAGACAGTCCACCACTATTGGCTACACCTTC CATIRQSTTIGYTF
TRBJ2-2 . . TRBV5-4 TGTGCCAGCAGTCGGGGGGCGTCCGGTATTAACACCGGGGAGCTGTTTTTT CASSRGASGINTGELFF
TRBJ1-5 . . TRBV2 TGTGCCAGCAGTGGCGGAAGGGGACAGCCCCAGCATTTT CASSGGRGQPQHF